This is a list of T cell receptor beta chains from one sample in a study of shared clonotypes between healthy human individuals. Only in-frame clones appear in the TCRdb table, and some are missing; sequencing was by immunoSEQ multiplex PCR. The table lists fewer than 600,000 clones, 79% of them singletons. The sequencing input was PBMCs. Source of these receptors: a woman in her 40s in good health. Some clones in this sample may be carry-over from other donors' samples. Each CDR3 is given with its conserved first and last residue. D genes are given only for firm matches. Expanded clones are given a class, and other clones once, few, many or no size at all.

>TRBJ2-1|.|TRBD1|TRBV28
TGTGCCAGCAGTCTGGCAGGGGGCGCGGGCAATGAGCAGTTCTTC
CASSLAGGAGNEQFF
>TRBJ2-7|.|.|TRBV5-4
TGTGCCAGCAGCTTAGGAGGAGGAGAAACCTACGAGCAGTACTTC
CASSLGGGETYEQYF
>TRBJ2-6|.|.|TRBV7-3
TGTGCCAGCAGCCAAAGGGGCGGGCTAGTAGGTGCTGGGGCCAACGTCCTGACTTTC
CASSQRGGLVGAGANVLTF
>TRBJ2-7|.|.|TRBV7-6
TGTGCCAGCAGCTTAGTGCCAGGGGTCTACGAGCAGTACTTC
CASSLVPGVYEQYF
>TRBJ2-1|.|.|TRBV6-1
TGTGCCAGCAGGAAATCCGGAGACAATGAGCAGTTCTTC
CASRKSGDNEQFF
>TRBJ2-1|.|TRBD1|TRBV27
TGTGCCAGCAGCCCCAGGACAGGGAGTAATGAGCAGTTCTTC
CASSPRTGSNEQFF
>TRBJ1-1|.|TRBD1|TRBV5-4
TGTGCCAGCAGCTTTACAGGGGCCCCACTGGCTTTCTTT
CASSFTGAPLAFF
>TRBJ2-1|.|.|TRBV28
TGTGCCAGCAGTTGGGTGGGTGCCCGGGAGCAGTTCTTC
CASSWVGAREQFF
>TRBJ2-7|.|.|TRBV30
TGTGCCGCAACCGGGACCCCGGGGGAGCAGTACTTC
CAATGTPGEQYF
>TRBJ2-7|.|.|TRBV9
TGTGCCAGCAGCGTGGGCCCCTCGACCAGCTACGAGCAGTACTTC
CASSVGPSTSYEQYF
>TRBJ2-7|.|.|TRBV7-7
TGTGCTAGCAGCCCCAGCCCCGGTCCCTACGAGCAGTACTTC
CASSPSPGPYEQYF
>TRBJ1-1|.|.|TRBV6-5
TGTGCCAGCAGTTCATCACCCGGGAACACTGAAGCTTTCTTT
CASSSSPGNTEAFF
>TRBJ2-5|.|.|TRBV15
TGTGCCACACAAATTCAAGAGACCCAGTACTTC
CATQIQETQYF
>TRBJ1-5|.|.|TRBV19
TGTGCCAGTAGTAGGGGGGATCAGCCCCAGCATTTT
CASSRGDQPQHF
>TRBJ1-2|once|.|TRBV6-5
TGTGCCAGCAGTTACTCGGACCAGGGTTATGGCTACACCTTC
CASSYSDQGYGYTF
>TRBJ2-7|.|.|TRBV11-2
TGTGCCAGCAGCTTGGGTCCGGGAGCTTACGAGCAGTACTTC
CASSLGPGAYEQYF
>TRBJ1-4|.|.|TRBV30
TGTGCCTGGAGTTTCGCTGGACGAAATGAAAAACTGTTTTTT
CAWSFAGRNEKLFF
>TRBJ2-1|.|.|TRBV7-2
TGTGCCAGCAGCGCAAGCTACAATGAGCAGTTCTTC
CASSASYNEQFF
>TRBJ2-3|.|TRBD1|TRBV4-2
TGTGCCAGCAGCCAACAATACGGACAGGGGAGCACAGATACGCAGTATTTT
CASSQQYGQGSTDTQYF
>TRBJ2-3|.|.|TRBV5-1
TGCGCCAGCAGCTTGGCCTCGACTAGAATCTCAGATACGCAGTATTTT
CASSLASTRISDTQYF
>TRBJ2-1|.|.|TRBV5-5
TGTGCCAGCAGCTTTTACAACTCGGATGAGCAGTTCTTC
CASSFYNSDEQFF
>TRBJ2-7|.|.|TRBV7-7
TGTGCCAGCAGCTTATTTTTCGGGAACACCTACGAGCAGTACTTC
CASSLFFGNTYEQYF
>TRBJ1-1|.|.|TRBV4-2
TGTGCCAGCACACCGGACACGGAAGCTTTCTTT
CASTPDTEAFF
>TRBJ1-1|many|.|TRBV2
TGTGCCAGCACCCAACAGCCGAACACTGAAGCTTTCTTT
CASTQQPNTEAFF
>TRBJ2-7|.|TRBD1|TRBV28
TGTGCCAGCAGTGGGGGACAGTTCTACGAGCAGTACTTC
CASSGGQFYEQYF
>TRBJ1-5|.|.|TRBV7-9
TGTGCCAGCAGCTTGCAGGGAGAACAGCCCCAGCATTTT
CASSLQGEQPQHF
>TRBJ2-7|.|TRBD2|TRBV28
TGTGCCAGCAGCGTGCGGAATTGGACTAGCGGGAGGGCCTACGAGCAGTACTTC
CASSVRNWTSGRAYEQYF
>TRBJ2-1|.|.|TRBV5-4
TGTGCCACTATAGGACAGGGAGGGCCCAATGAGCAGTTCTTC
CATIGQGGPNEQFF
>TRBJ2-5|.|TRBD2|TRBV7-8
TGTGCCAGCAGCTTAGGTCGCGGGAGGGCTTGGGAGACCCAGTACTTC
CASSLGRGRAWETQYF
>TRBJ2-1|.|.|TRBV19
TGTGCCAGTAGATTAGTGGGTTCCTACAATGAGCAGTTCTTC
CASRLVGSYNEQFF